Shown below are 7 T cell receptor beta chains from a single sample sequenced in a study of Ad26.COV2.S vaccination and SARS-CoV-2 variants listed by TCRdb under 2021. The library was built by means of the immunoSEQ multiplex PCR assay. TCRdb limited this immuneACCESS table to in-frame rearrangements with V and J called. A share of clones is missing; checked studies link under half to unresolved V genes, and the rest is unexplained. The sample table shows about 680,000 clones, and more than 80% are seen once. Approximately 1.5% of the sample is held by the ten biggest clonotypes. Read against the paper, the sample's treatment or condition label means: some 20 received Ad26.COV2.S at low or high dose, single or two shots; about 5 received placebo; per-sample allocation not given. Repertoires of vaccine and placebo recipients were sequenced from samples taken on day 63 after the first injection. The material was peripheral blood, obtained in a trial of Ad26.COV2.S vaccine versus placebo. These receptors were taken from a person aged 18 to 65 who received the Ad26.COV2.S COVID-19 vaccine or a placebo.

The rearrangement uses TRBV27 and TRBJ2-5; no reliable D call. CDR1 is MNHEY and CDR2 is SMNVEV in the germline V gene (reference sequence). The CDR3 extends over 12 amino acids. With 3 bases removed from V and 2 bases from J, the gap between germline ends came to 4 bases. CDR3 coding DNA: TGTGCCAGCAGTTTGGATCAAGAGACCCAGTACTTC. This codes for CASSLDQETQYF.

The chain uses TRBV24-1 and TRBJ2-1; no clear D. The V gene's germline CDR1 is KGHDR and CDR2 SFDVKD. Deletions cut 5 bases from V and 6 bases from J, with 4 bases between. The CDR3 totals 11 residues. In nucleotides, the CDR3 is TGTGCCACCAGTGTTTCCAATGAGCAGTTCTTC. It is translated as CATSVSNEQFF.

The CDR3 is CASSYGPNSPLHF. The CDR3 coding sequence is TGTGCCAGCAGTTACGGGCCAAATTCACCCCTCCACTTT. The chain is built from TRBV6-2 or TRBV6-3 and TRBJ1-6; D is uncertain. V lost 2 bases to trimming and J lost 7 bases, with 6 bases between them. This CDR3 spans 13 amino acids. Germline CDR1 reads MNHEY; CDR2 reads SVGEGT.

The gene calls are TRBV11-1 and TRBJ2-1; unclear D gene. V dropped 1 base and J dropped 10 bases, with 11 bases sitting between them. The length of the CDR3 is 13 residues. Germline CDR1 SGHAT, CDR2 FQDESV (reference sequence). In DNA, the CDR3 is TGTGCCAGCAGCTTAGTGGCCGCGTCGGAGCAGTTCTTC. Its protein is CASSLVAASEQFF.

V and J are TRBV6-5 and TRBJ1-5; TRBD1 might be the D (5 bases). Germline V gene sequence: CDR1 MNHEY, CDR2 SVGAGI. CDR3 length equals 13 residues. The V gene lost 5 bases and the J gene lost 9 bases, with 14 bases spanning the gap. The CDR3 loop is CASSKGKGLPQHF. CDR3 DNA sequence: TGTGCCAGCAGTAAGGGGAAGGGTCTGCCCCAGCATTTT.

This clone was detected only a few times. The V call is TRBV25-1, the J call TRBJ2-1; 11 bases are shared with TRBD2. CDR1 and CDR2 from the germline V gene are MGHDK and SYGVNS. There are 13 residues in the CDR3. Trimming took 4 bases from V and 8 from J; bases not matched to a gene: 1. This CDR3 reads CASSVAGGYEQFF. The CDR3 coding sequence is TGTGCCAGCAGTGTAGCGGGAGGGTATGAGCAGTTCTTC.

Worth noting for this clone: Other DNA sequences in this sample translate to the same CDR3. The chain carries TRBV18 and TRBJ2-7, with TRBD1 identical over 11 bases. This CDR3 region has 15 residues. CDR1 KGHSH and CDR2 LQKENI come from the germline V gene. V trimming: 3 bases; J trimming: 2 bases; junction bases outside the gene matches: 3. The CDR3 region has the DNA TGTGCCAGCTCACCGCTGGGACAGGGGGCCTACGAGCAGTACTTC. It is translated as CASSPLGQGAYEQYF.